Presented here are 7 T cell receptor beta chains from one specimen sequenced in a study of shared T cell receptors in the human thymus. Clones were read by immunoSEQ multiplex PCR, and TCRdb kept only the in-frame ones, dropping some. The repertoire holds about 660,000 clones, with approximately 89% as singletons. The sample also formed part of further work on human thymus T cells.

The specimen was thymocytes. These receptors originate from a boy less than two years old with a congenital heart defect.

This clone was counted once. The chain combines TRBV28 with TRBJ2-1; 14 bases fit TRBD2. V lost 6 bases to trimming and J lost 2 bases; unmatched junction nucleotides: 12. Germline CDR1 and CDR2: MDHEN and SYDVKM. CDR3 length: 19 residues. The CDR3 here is CASSPHNRTSGRPYNEQFF. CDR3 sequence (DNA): TGTGCCAGCAGCCCCCACAATCGGACTAGCGGGAGGCCCTACAATGAGCAGTTCTTC.

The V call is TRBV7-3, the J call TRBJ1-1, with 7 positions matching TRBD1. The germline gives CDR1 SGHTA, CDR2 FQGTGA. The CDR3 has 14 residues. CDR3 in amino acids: CALPGTARDTEAFF. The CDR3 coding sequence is TGTGCTCTGCCGGGGACAGCTCGGGACACTGAAGCTTTCTTT.

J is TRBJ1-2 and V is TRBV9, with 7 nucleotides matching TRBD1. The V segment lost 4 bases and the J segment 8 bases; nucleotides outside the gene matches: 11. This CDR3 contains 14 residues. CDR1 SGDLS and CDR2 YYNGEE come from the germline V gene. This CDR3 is CASSPLPGGEGYTF. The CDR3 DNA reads TGTGCCAGCAGCCCCCTGCCAGGGGGAGAAGGCTACACCTTC.

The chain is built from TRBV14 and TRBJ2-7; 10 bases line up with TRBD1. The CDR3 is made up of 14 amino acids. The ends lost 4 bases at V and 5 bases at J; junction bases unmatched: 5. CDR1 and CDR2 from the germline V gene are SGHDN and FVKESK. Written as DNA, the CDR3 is TGTGCCAGCAGCCCGCCGGGACAGGGGAACGAGCAGTACTTC. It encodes CASSPPGQGNEQYF.

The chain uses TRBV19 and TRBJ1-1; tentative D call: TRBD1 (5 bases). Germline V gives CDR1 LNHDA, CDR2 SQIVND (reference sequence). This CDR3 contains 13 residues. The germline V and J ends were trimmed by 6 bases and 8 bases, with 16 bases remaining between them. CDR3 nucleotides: TGTGCCAGTAGCTATAGACTCGGGGGAGAAGCTTTCTTT. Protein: CASSYRLGGEAFF.

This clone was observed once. CDR3 DNA: TGCAGCGTTCATAGTGCCGCCAGAGCCCAGAAGGGACAGGGGGACACCGGGGAGCTGTTTTTT. Protein product: CSVHSAARAQKGQGDTGELFF. This chain links TRBV29-1 with TRBJ2-2, with 11 bases that match TRBD1. Germline loops: CDR1 SQVTM, CDR2 ANQGSEA. The CDR3 has 21 amino acids. V shed 5 bases and J 3 bases; nucleotides not matched to a gene: 23.

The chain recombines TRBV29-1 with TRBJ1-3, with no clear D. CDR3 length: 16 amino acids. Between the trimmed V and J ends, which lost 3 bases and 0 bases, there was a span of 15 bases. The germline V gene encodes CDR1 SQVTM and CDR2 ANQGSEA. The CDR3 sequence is CSVDGPEDHSGNTIYF. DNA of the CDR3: TGCAGCGTTGATGGTCCGGAGGATCACTCTGGAAACACCATATATTTT.